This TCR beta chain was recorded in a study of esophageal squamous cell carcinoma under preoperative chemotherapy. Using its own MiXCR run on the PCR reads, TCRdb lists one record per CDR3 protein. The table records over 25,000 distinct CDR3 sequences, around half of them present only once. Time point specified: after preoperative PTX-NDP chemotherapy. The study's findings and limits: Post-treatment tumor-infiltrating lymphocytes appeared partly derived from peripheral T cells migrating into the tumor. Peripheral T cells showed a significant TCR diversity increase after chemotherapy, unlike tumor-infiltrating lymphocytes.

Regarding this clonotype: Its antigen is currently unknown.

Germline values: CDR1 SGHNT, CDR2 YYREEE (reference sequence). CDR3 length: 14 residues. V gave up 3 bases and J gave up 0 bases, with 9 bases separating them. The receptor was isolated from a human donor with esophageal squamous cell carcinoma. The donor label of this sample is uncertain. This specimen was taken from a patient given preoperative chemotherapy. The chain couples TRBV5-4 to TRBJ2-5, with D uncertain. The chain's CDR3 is CASSSGRDQETQYF. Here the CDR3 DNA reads TGTGCCAGCAGCTCGGGCCGGGACCAAGAGACCCAGTACTTC.